These 31 T cell receptor beta chains came from one sample sequenced in a study of T cells in Graves' hyperthyroidism and ophthalmopathy. RNA transcripts gave rise to amplified TCR beta CDR3 regions. Researchers ran a first-round RT-PCR on the TCR CDR3 using the HTBI primer set. TCRdb itself ran the multiplex PCR reads through MiXCR, one entry per CDR3 protein. Of some 570,000 distinct CDR3 sequences in the sample, roughly 15% were seen once. The sequenced sample consisted of blood. The receptors come from a woman between 18 and 29 years old with Graves' ophthalmopathy.

This clonotype has just a few counts. The chain recombines TRBV4-1 with TRBJ1-1; D uncertain. Per the germline V gene, CDR1 is MGHRA and CDR2 is YSYEKL. CDR3 length: 15 residues. V gave up 1 base and J gave up 0 bases, with 9 bases separating them. In DNA form, the CDR3 reads TGCGCCAGCAGCCAAGTTACCAGCATGAACACTGAAGCTTTCTTT. Encoded protein: CASSQVTSMNTEAFF.

This clonotype was seen only a few times. This chain uses TRBV20-1 with TRBJ2-1; 7 positions agree with TRBD2. This CDR3 contains 14 residues. The V gene's germline CDR1 is DFQATT and CDR2 SNEGSKA (reference sequence). With 5 bases clipped from V and 2 bases from J, the junction kept 6 bases outside the gene matches. In nucleotides, the CDR3 is TGCAGTGCTCAAAGCGGGAACCCCTACAATGAGCAGTTCTTC. As protein: CSAQSGNPYNEQFF.

On this clonotype itself: One end of the junction fails to match germline, which may point to a read error. The chain is built from TRBV28 and TRBJ2-1, with 10 bases that match TRBD1. The CDR3 has 14 residues. Germline V gene lookup returns CDR1 MDHEN and CDR2 SYDVKM. Here the CDR3 reads CASGRDRGVGEHFF. CDR3 sequence (DNA): TGTGCCAGCGGCAGGGACAGGGGCGTTGGTGAGCATTTCTTC.

This clonotype has ten or more counts. The chain has TRBV7-9 and TRBJ1-4; 11 bases match TRBD1. Germline values: CDR1 SEHNR, CDR2 FQNEAQ (reference sequence). The CDR3 length is 15 residues. Losses at the gene ends were 6 bases for V and 7 bases for J; bases not matched to a gene: 7. CDR3 region: CASRRAGTGGEKLFF. Written as DNA, the CDR3 is TGTGCCAGCAGGCGTGCCGGGACAGGGGGTGAAAAACTGTTTTTT.

The rearrangement uses TRBV12-3 or TRBV12-4 and TRBJ2-1; no definite D call. The CDR3 contains 13 residues. Trimming stripped 7 bases from V and 8 bases from J, with 15 bases between. CDR3 amino acids: CASTPRREHEQFF. The CDR3 region has the DNA TGTGCCAGCACCCCTAGAAGGGAACATGAGCAGTTCTTC.

V is TRBV29-1 and J is TRBJ2-7, with D possibly TRBD2 on 5 matching bases. Germline V gives CDR1 SQVTM, CDR2 ANQGSEA. CDR3 size: 11 residues. V was pared by 6 bases and J by 7 bases, with 13 bases between. The DNA for the CDR3 is TGCAGCGTCCTCGGACGAGGGGAGCAGTACTTC. It is translated as CSVLGRGEQYF.

The chain recombines TRBV20-1 with TRBJ1-2; unclear D gene. Germline assignment: CDR1 DFQATT and CDR2 SNEGSKA (reference sequence). The V end was cut by 4 bases, the J end by 3 bases, with 15 bases between. This CDR3 spans 14 amino acids. In DNA, the CDR3 is TGCAGTGCTACCCTTCGTTGGGCTTACTATGGCTACACCTTC. Encoded protein: CSATLRWAYYGYTF.

V is TRBV4-1 and J is TRBJ2-2; 10 nucleotides agree with TRBD1. Germline CDR1 reads MGHRA; CDR2 reads YSYEKL. CDR3 length equals 19 residues. Trimming cost V 2 bases and J 0 bases; bases outside gene matches: 9. The CDR3 DNA reads TGCGCCAGCAGCCAAAGGGTCGACAGGGGGCGGACGAACACCGGGGAGCTGTTTTTT. Encoded protein: CASSQRVDRGRTNTGELFF.

This clonotype occurred a few times. This chain uses TRBV15 with TRBJ1-4; D is undetermined. The CDR3 loop spans 14 amino acids. CDR1 is LNHNV and CDR2 is YYDKDF in the germline V gene (reference sequence). Deletions cut 6 bases from V and 3 bases from J, with 11 bases between. Here the CDR3 reads CATRDSYANEKLFF. The CDR3 DNA is TGTGCCACCAGGGACTCCTATGCTAATGAAAAACTGTTTTTT.

There are many counts of this clonotype. The V and J genes are TRBV28 and TRBJ2-3; D unresolved. The CDR3 runs to 14 residues. CDR1 MDHEN and CDR2 SYDVKM come from the germline V gene. V lost 3 bases to trimming and J lost 1 base, with 8 bases between them. The CDR3 sequence: CASSFEPRTDTQYF. The CDR3 DNA is TGTGCCAGCAGTTTCGAACCACGCACAGATACGCAGTATTTT.

This clonotype was picked up many times. The chain links TRBV28 to TRBJ2-7; TRBD1 matches at 9 bases. Germline loops: CDR1 MDHEN, CDR2 SYDVKM. J gave up 3 bases and V 5 bases, and 8 bases lay outside the gene matches. There are 15 residues in the CDR3. In nucleotides, the CDR3 is TGTGCCAGCAGTCAACGAACAGGGGGCCGCTACGAGCAGTACTTC. This sequence encodes CASSQRTGGRYEQYF. Complete variable domain (other parts from reference TRBV28 and TRBJ2-7): DVKVTQSSRYLVKRTGEKVFLECVQDMDHENMFWYRQDPGLGLRLIYFSYDVKMKEKGDIPEGYSVSREKKERFSLILESASTNQTSMYLCASSQRTGGRYEQYFGPGTRLTVT.

This clonotype has a count of ten or more. CDR3 DNA: TGTGCCAGCAGCTTCAACTCCGGGACGGCGAACACTGAAGCTTTCTTT. It yields the protein CASSFNSGTANTEAFF. The chain uses TRBV11-2 and TRBJ1-1; the D gene is possibly TRBD1 (5 bases). The germline V and J ends were trimmed by 3 bases and 1 base, with 15 bases remaining between them. Germline V gene lookup returns CDR1 SGHAT and CDR2 FQNNGV. The CDR3 covers 16 residues. Full variable domain (outside the CDR3, taken from reference TRBV11-2 and TRBJ1-1): EAGVAQSPRYKIIEKRQSVAFWCNPISGHATLYWYQQILGQGPKLLIQFQNNGVVDDSQLPKDRFSAERLKGVDSTLKIQPAKLEDSAVYLCASSFNSGTANTEAFFGQGTRLTVV.

V usage is TRBV2 and J usage is TRBJ2-5; 8 bases are a match to TRBD2. Trimming took 6 bases from V and 5 from J; bases not matched to a gene: 11. The CDR3 totals 15 residues. Per germline, CDR1 SNHLY and CDR2 FYNNEI. The CDR3 sequence: CASSPHGGAGETQYF. As DNA, the CDR3 is TGTGCCAGCAGCCCTCACGGGGGGGCCGGTGAGACCCAGTACTTC. Full variable domain (outside the CDR3, taken from reference TRBV2 and TRBJ2-5): EPEVTQTPSHQVTQMGQEVILRCVPISNHLYFYWYRQILGQKVEFLVSFYNNEISEKSEIFDDQFSVERPDGSNFTLKIRSTKLEDSAMYFCASSPHGGAGETQYFGPGTRLLVL.

V gene TRBV4-1 combines with J gene TRBJ1-2, with D perhaps matching TRBD1 (5 bases). The CDR3 is made up of 13 amino acids. Trimming left V 1 base short and J 8 bases short, with 11 bases between. Germline V gives CDR1 MGHRA, CDR2 YSYEKL. The CDR3 DNA is TGCGCCAGCAGCCAAGCAGGGATAAAAGGCTACACCTTC. It codes for CASSQAGIKGYTF.

V gene TRBV28 combines with J gene TRBJ1-1; no clear D gene. The V gene lost 5 bases and the J gene lost 4 bases, with 14 bases spanning the gap. CDR1 and CDR2 from the germline V gene are MDHEN and SYDVKM. This CDR3 spans 14 amino acids. CDR3 loop: CASSTPTVPTEAFF. CDR3 nucleotides: TGTGCCAGCAGTACCCCTACAGTTCCCACTGAAGCTTTCTTT.

The rearrangement joins TRBV3-1 to TRBJ1-2, with D hard to call. Germline assignment: CDR1 LGHDT and CDR2 YNNKEL (reference sequence). Trimming took 2 bases from V and 9 from J, leaving 19 bases between them. This CDR3 is built from 15 residues. CDR3 DNA: TGTGCCAGCAGCCAAACTCATAATTACGTCGGACGCTACACCTTC. Translation gives CASSQTHNYVGRYTF.

There are many counts of this clonotype. The CDR3 sequence: CASSLGAGTANEKLFF. The DNA for the CDR3 is TGCGCCAGCAGCTTGGGGGCAGGGACGGCTAATGAAAAACTGTTTTTT. The chain is built from TRBV5-1 and TRBJ1-4, with D tentatively TRBD1 (5 bases). This CDR3 region has 16 residues. Per the germline V gene, CDR1 is SGHRS and CDR2 is YFSETQ. V gave up 0 bases and J gave up 3 bases, with 12 bases separating them.

Only a few counts were recorded for this clonotype. The chain joins TRBV29-1 to TRBJ1-1; D possibly corresponds to TRBD1 (6 bases). Trimming left V 6 bases short and J 2 bases short, with 10 bases between. Germline V gives CDR1 SQVTM, CDR2 ANQGSEA. The CDR3 length is 12 residues. Written as DNA, the CDR3 is TGCAGCGTCTCCAGGGGAAACACTGAAGCTTTCTTT. As protein: CSVSRGNTEAFF.

The gene calls are TRBV7-3 and TRBJ2-3; 14 nucleotides align to TRBD2. The CDR3 has 19 residues. Germline V lookup: CDR1 SGHTA, CDR2 FQGTGA. V shed 5 bases and J 0 bases; nucleotides not matched to a gene: 10. The CDR3 spells CASSTGTSGRATSTDTQYF. DNA of the CDR3: TGTGCCAGCAGCACCGGGACTAGCGGGAGAGCTACTAGCACAGATACGCAGTATTTT.

The genes are TRBV28 and TRBJ1-1, with D perhaps TRBD1 (6 bases). Trimming stripped 3 bases from V and 1 base from J, with 12 bases between. Germline V CDR1 and CDR2: MDHEN, SYDVKM. The CDR3 totals 15 residues. CDR3 DNA sequence: TGTGCCAGCAGTTTCCGGGGGCGGGGGAACACTGAAGCTTTCTTT. The encoded protein is CASSFRGRGNTEAFF.

This clonotype was recorded at least ten times. V and J are TRBV5-1 and TRBJ2-1; TRBD2 aligns across 9 bases. Trimming at V came to 3 bases and at J to 8 bases, leaving 9 bases not matched to a gene. The CDR3 extends over 15 amino acids. The germline V gene encodes CDR1 SGHRS and CDR2 YFSETQ. CDR3 sequence reads: CASSSGTSPLHEQFF. The CDR3 DNA reads TGCGCCAGCAGCTCCGGGACTAGCCCATTACATGAGCAGTTCTTC.

The table lists this clonotype with a few counts. The J gene is TRBJ2-5, the V gene TRBV10-3; tentative D call: TRBD2 (5 bases). The CDR3 runs 14 residues. The V gene lost 2 bases and the J gene lost 2 bases, with 9 bases spanning the gap. Germline CDR1 reads ENHRY; CDR2 reads SYGVKD. The CDR3 DNA sequence: TGTGCCATCAGTGAGGGCTGGGAGCAAGAGACCCAGTACTTC. Translation gives CAISEGWEQETQYF.

Only a few counts were recorded for this clonotype. The chain carries TRBV29-1 and TRBJ1-1, with TRBD1 matching over 8 bases. This CDR3 has 17 residues. J gave up 5 bases and V 1 base, and 15 bases lay outside the gene matches. In germline, CDR1 is SQVTM, CDR2 ANQGSEA. The chain's CDR3 is CSVEGHSRGPLGTEAFF. The CDR3 DNA reads as TGCAGCGTTGAAGGCCACTCCAGGGGGCCCCTCGGGACTGAAGCTTTCTTT.

The sample holds many counts of this clonotype. The V and J genes are TRBV18 and TRBJ2-3; 10 nucleotides line up with TRBD2. V was pared by 5 bases and J by 1 base, with 3 bases of the junction left unmatched. Germline V gene sequence: CDR1 KGHSH, CDR2 LQKENI. The CDR3 runs to 15 residues. The CDR3 sequence: CASSFGLAGTDTQYF. DNA of the CDR3: TGTGCCAGCTCATTCGGACTAGCGGGCACAGATACGCAGTATTTT.

This clonotype showed up many times. The CDR3 nucleotides are TGCAGTGCCGAGCAGGATAGCGGGAGCACAGATACGCAGTATTTT. This encodes CSAEQDSGSTDTQYF. The rearrangement uses TRBV20-1 and TRBJ2-3; 7 bases fit TRBD2. V lost 6 bases, J lost 0 bases, and 9 bases stayed unmatched. The CDR3 extends over 15 amino acids. CDR1 and CDR2 from the germline V gene are DFQATT and SNEGSKA (reference sequence).

As concerns this clonotype: An end of the junction does not agree with germline; a read error may underlie this. DNA of the CDR3: TGCGCCAGCAGCCAAGATATCAAACAGACTTCCTACGAGCAGTACTTC. Protein product: CASSQDIKQTSYEQYF. The chain recombines TRBV7-9 with TRBJ2-7; the D is unclear. Germline V gene data show CDR1 as SEHNR and CDR2 as FQNEAQ (reference sequence). CDR3 size: 16 residues.

The rearrangement uses TRBV7-3 and TRBJ2-7, with D possibly TRBD2 on 6 matching bases. The V gene's germline CDR1 is SGHTA and CDR2 FQGTGA. Trimming removed 4 bases at V and 5 bases at J, with 15 bases between. The CDR3 consists of 14 residues. In nucleotides, the CDR3 is TGTGCCAGCAGCTGGGGCGGGGAACGGAACGAGCAGTACTTC. Its translation: CASSWGGERNEQYF.

This clonotype was seen more than once but under ten times. This sequence joins TRBV2 and TRBJ2-5, with TRBD2 matching 15 bases. V dropped 4 bases and J dropped 5; count of bases not matched to a gene: 5. Germline V gene data show CDR1 as SNHLY and CDR2 as FYNNEI. This CDR3 is built from 16 residues. The DNA of the CDR3 is TGTGCCAGCAGTGGACGGACTAGCGGGGGGGCTGAGACCCAGTACTTC. It specifies CASSGRTSGGAETQYF.

This clonotype was seen many times. CDR3 sequence (DNA): TGTGCCAGCAGCCAAGATCTCGAGCAGTACTTC. Protein sequence: CASSQDLEQYF. V gene TRBV3-1 combines with J gene TRBJ2-7; no definite D call. The CDR3 runs 11 residues. The V gene lost 0 bases and the J gene lost 6 bases, with 3 bases spanning the gap. In germline, CDR1 is LGHDT, CDR2 YNNKEL (reference sequence).

At least ten counts were recorded for this clonotype. The chain uses TRBV20-1 and TRBJ2-3, with D hard to call. There are 18 residues in the CDR3. V was cut by 1 base and J by 0 bases, with 20 bases left in between. The germline V gene encodes CDR1 DFQATT and CDR2 SNEGSKA (reference sequence). As DNA, the CDR3 is TGCAGTGCTAGAGCCTTGGGTAACCCTCGATCTAGCACAGATACGCAGTATTTT. It yields the protein CSARALGNPRSSTDTQYF.

The table lists this clonotype with many counts. The rearrangement links TRBV7-9 to TRBJ2-7; D possibly corresponds to TRBD2 (5 bases). Germline V lookup: CDR1 SEHNR, CDR2 FQNEAQ (reference sequence). The CDR3 runs to 16 residues. V dropped 1 base and J dropped 2 bases, with 15 bases sitting between them. In DNA form, the CDR3 reads TGTGCCAGCAGCTTAGTTGGGTCAGCGGCGACCTACGAGCAGTACTTC. Translated, it gives CASSLVGSAATYEQYF.